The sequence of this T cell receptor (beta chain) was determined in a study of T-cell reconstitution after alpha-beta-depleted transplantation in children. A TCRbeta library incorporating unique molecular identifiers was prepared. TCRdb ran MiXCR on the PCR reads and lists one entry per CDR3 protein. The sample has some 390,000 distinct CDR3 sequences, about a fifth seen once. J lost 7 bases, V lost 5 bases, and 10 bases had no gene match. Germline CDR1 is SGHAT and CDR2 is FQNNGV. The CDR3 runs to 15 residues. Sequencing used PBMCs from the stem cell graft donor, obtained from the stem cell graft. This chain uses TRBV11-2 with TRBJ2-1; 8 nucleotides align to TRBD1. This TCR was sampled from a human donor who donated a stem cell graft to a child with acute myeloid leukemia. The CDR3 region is CASSAPDRVGNEQFF. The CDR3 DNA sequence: TGTGCCAGCAGCGCCCCGGACAGGGTAGGGAATGAGCAGTTCTTC.